Described below is a single TCR beta chain sequence and its context. The antigen it binds to is not known. Base quality data are lacking; no much larger clone is found one base away. The library came from the immunoSEQ multiplex PCR assay. Genomic DNA was extracted from the sorted cells, and Adaptive Biotechnologies' automated high-throughput method was used to sequence the TCR beta V, D and J regions. A two-step, bias-controlled multiplex PCR was used to amplify the CDR3 regions. An Illumina instrument was used to sequence the amplified TCR beta libraries. As for the authors' bioinformatics: Demultiplexed reads were processed to reduce amplification and sequencing bias, and the IMGT database was used to assign CDR3 sequences to gene families. ImmunoSEQ software version 2.0 was used to analyze repertoire data. Clonotype lists were filtered to remove out-of-frame sequences as well as sequences containing stop codons in the CDR3. Any clonotype with a frequency under 0.01% was left out, since that frequency corresponded to less than one cell. To get richness, observed richness was divided by input cell number, while evenness came from dividing Shannon entropy by log observed richness. Simpson diversity and Morisita-Horn overlap indices were used to quantify repertoire diversity and similarity between time points. Clonotypes were grouped as dominant (>1%), sub-dominant (0.5-0.99%), low abundance (0.1-0.49%) or lowest abundance (<0.1%). A germline index was derived by subtracting total nucleotide additions from total CDR3 length and dividing the result by total CDR3 length. The clones in this table, taken by TCRdb from immuneACCESS, are in-frame only. Not every clone is retained; where verified, under half of the shortfall comes from an unresolved V gene, and the cause of the rest is unknown. V and J calls and clone size are given by that table; D and trimming were obtained from the DNA. The sample records 46,000 or so clones, about 91% of which are singletons. 0.72% of the sample lies in the top ten.

This specimen's time point label, interpreted: late/post reinfection, 12 to 24 weeks after detection. The sorted cells were sequenced directly ex vivo, without any in vitro expansion ahead of TCR sequencing. The donors, who were people who inject drugs, were enrolled in the Montreal Acute Hepatitis C Cohort Study (HEPCO) in Canada. Total naive CD8 T cells, sorted as viable CD3+ CD8+ CD45RO-, came from a couple of donors at all three reinfection time points as controls. Before sorting, cryopreserved peripheral blood mononuclear cells were thawed and CD8 T cells were purified from those thawed cells. Negative selection with the MACS CD8+ T cell Isolation Kit was used to enrich CD8 T cells. Cells were sorted on a BD FACSAria II sorter using FACSDiva software, and FlowJo was used for data analysis. The data were taken from a study of memory CD8 T cells in hepatitis C reinfection (dated by TCRdb to about 2017). With regard to the full study: Among the donors, three cleared two back-to-back HCV infections on their own, whereas two got rid of a primary infection but ended up chronically infected after reinfection. In the reinfection study, participants with a resolved prior HCV infection were followed up every 3 months. Between the late 2000s and the early 2010s, a few reinfection cases with stored pre-reinfection samples were identified. A case counted as HCV reinfection when an HCV RNA test came back positive after two negative tests taken at least 60 days apart. The TCR beta repertoire of virus-specific CD8 T cells was tracked longitudinally in about 5 donors across an HCV reinfection episode. Samples for the late or post reinfection time point were taken from 12 to 24 weeks after reinfection was detected. Study-wide conclusions, independent of this receptor: Because only four or five donors were included, definitive conclusions about public clonotypes linked to secondary clearance were beyond the reach of the study.

The junction shows trimming of 6 bases on V and 10 bases on J, and the gene matches do not reach 7 bases of it. CDR1 is given as MNHEY and CDR2 as SMNVEV, both from the germline V gene (reference sequence). From the cysteine up to the phenylalanine, the CDR3 has a length of 14 residues. Of all the DNA, just the CDR3 is kept, 42 bases in frame from base 1. The TCR was taken from a man in his late teens or twenties with hepatitis C virus infection. The rearranged chain carries TRBV27 and TRBJ1-6; 9 junctional bases match TRBD1. Sequenced material: naive CD8+ T cells sorted from blood. Read against the paper, the sample's cell subset or site label means: total naive CD8+CD45RO- T cells. CDR3 region: CASSLGQGGSPLHF. The sequenced DNA is TGTGCCAGCAGCTTGGGACAGGGTGGGTCACCCCTCCACTTT.